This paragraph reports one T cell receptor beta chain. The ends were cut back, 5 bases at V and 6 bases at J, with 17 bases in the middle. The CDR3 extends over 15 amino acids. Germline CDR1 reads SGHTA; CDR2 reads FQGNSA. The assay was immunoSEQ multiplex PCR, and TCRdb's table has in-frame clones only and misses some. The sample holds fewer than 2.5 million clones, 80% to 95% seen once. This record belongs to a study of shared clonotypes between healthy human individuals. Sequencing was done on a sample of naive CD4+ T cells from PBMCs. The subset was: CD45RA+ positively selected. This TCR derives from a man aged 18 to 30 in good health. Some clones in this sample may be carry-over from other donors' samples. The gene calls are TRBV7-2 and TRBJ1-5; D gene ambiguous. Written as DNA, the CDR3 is TGTGCCAGCAGCCCCGGTTTAGGAGGTACTCAGCCCCAGCATTTT. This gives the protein CASSPGLGGTQPQHF.